These 14 T cell receptor beta chains came from one sample sequenced in a study of T cell repertoires in cytomegalovirus infection. MiXCR, applied by TCRdb to the reads, yields one record per CDR3 protein. The sample consists of approximately 990,000 distinct CDR3 sequences, about a third of them appearing once. The antigens for these receptors are not known. Sequenced material: cultured CD8+ T cells from PBMCs, taken from culture after CMV antigen stimulation. These receptors were collected from a human donor in good health (CMV status not recorded). Some clones in this sample may be carry-over from other donors' samples.

The table lists this clonotype with a count of one. A read error may produce the germline difference seen at one junction end. The chain's CDR3 is CASSLLQGGGANTGELFF. The CDR3 nucleotides are TGTGCTAGCAGCCTACTCCAGGGAGGAGGCGCGAACACCGGGGAGCTGTTTTTT. The gene calls are TRBV7-6 and TRBJ2-2, with D possibly being TRBD2 (6 bases). CDR3 length: 18 residues. Germline V gives CDR1 SGHVS, CDR2 FNYEAQ.

This clonotype was observed a few times. The gene calls are TRBV6-1 and TRBJ2-3; TRBD1 matches at 8 bases. Germline loops: CDR1 MNHNS, CDR2 SASEGT. Trimming took 2 bases from V and 3 from J; bases not matched to a gene: 1. The CDR3 loop spans 14 amino acids. The CDR3, as DNA: TGTGCCAGCAGTGAACGGACAGGGACAGATACGCAGTATTTT. Encoded protein: CASSERTGTDTQYF.

This clonotype has ten or more counts. The chain joins TRBV7-9 to TRBJ1-1; a weak D match, TRBD1 (5 bases). This CDR3 region has 13 residues. Germline assignment: CDR1 SEHNR and CDR2 FQNEAQ (reference sequence). Trimming removed 2 bases from V and 8 bases from J, with 12 bases in between. The CDR3 sequence: CASSLPGPEEAFF. The CDR3 bases are TGTGCCAGCAGCTTACCGGGGCCGGAGGAAGCTTTCTTT.

This clonotype appeared a few times. This chain uses TRBV4-3 with TRBJ2-5; TRBD2 matches at 12 bases. CDR3 size: 18 residues. From germline, CDR1 is LGHNA and CDR2 YSLEER. V lost 0 bases, J lost 2 bases, and 7 bases stayed unmatched. The CDR3 reads CASSQDPLAGGPQETQYF. In DNA form, the CDR3 reads TGCGCCAGCAGCCAAGATCCACTAGCGGGGGGTCCTCAAGAGACCCAGTACTTC.

This clonotype was counted only a few times. V is TRBV10-3 and J is TRBJ2-3; TRBD1 aligns across 7 bases. There are 13 residues in the CDR3. The germline CDR1 and CDR2 sequences are ENHRY and SYGVKD. V lost 7 bases to trimming and J lost 3 bases; unmatched junction nucleotides: 4. The CDR3 loop is CAIMAGGTDTQYF. The CDR3 region has the DNA TGTGCCATCATGGCAGGGGGAACAGATACGCAGTATTTT.

This clonotype came up a few times. The rearrangement uses TRBV19 and TRBJ2-1, with 11 bases lining up with TRBD2. The CDR3 loop spans 16 amino acids. V shed 6 bases and J 1 base; nucleotides not matched to a gene: 5. The germline gives CDR1 LNHDA, CDR2 SQIVND (reference sequence). The CDR3 region has the DNA TGTGCCAGTAGCTTGACTAGCGGGGCTTCCTACAATGAGCAGTTCTTC. Protein product: CASSLTSGASYNEQFF.

This clonotype was detected a few times. This chain uses TRBV7-9 with TRBJ2-3, with 10 bases aligning to TRBD1. Germline values: CDR1 SEHNR, CDR2 FQNEAQ (reference sequence). V lost 4 bases and J lost 4; bases outside the gene matches: 8. The CDR3 sequence is 16 residues long. The chain's CDR3 is CASSYSGTGVSDTQYF. As DNA, the CDR3 is TGTGCCAGCAGCTATTCCGGGACAGGGGTTTCAGATACGCAGTATTTT.

This clonotype was detected only a few times. The CDR3: CASSEGVSPLYVGYTF. CDR3 coding DNA: TGTGCCAGCAGTGAGGGGGTCAGTCCCCTCTACGTTGGCTACACCTTC. The chain is built from TRBV2 and TRBJ1-2; maybe TRBD1 (5 bases). The CDR3 spans 16 residues. The V gene lost 3 bases and the J gene lost 7 bases, with 21 bases spanning the gap. Per germline, CDR1 SNHLY and CDR2 FYNNEI.

The rearrangement uses TRBV7-6 and TRBJ1-2; TRBD1 is a possible D gene (5 bases). The CDR3 loop spans 11 amino acids. V lost 11 bases to trimming and J lost 4 bases, with 11 bases between them. CDR1 is SGHVS and CDR2 is FNYEAQ in the germline V gene. This CDR3 reads CAGGDGYGYTF. The CDR3 bases are TGTGCCGGGGGGGACGGCTATGGCTACACCTTC.

The J gene is TRBJ2-2, the V gene TRBV7-6; 8 bases fit TRBD2. Germline V lookup: CDR1 SGHVS, CDR2 FNYEAQ. This CDR3 comprises 19 residues. V was clipped by 5 bases and J by 2 bases; unmatched bases: 16. The CDR3 sequence: CASSRRSPAGESNTGELFF. CDR3 coding DNA: TGTGCCAGCAGCCGTAGATCCCCAGCGGGGGAGTCAAACACCGGGGAGCTGTTTTTT.

V and J are TRBV6-6 and TRBJ1-2; D is possibly TRBD1 (6 bases). Germline CDR1 is MNHNY and CDR2 is SVGAGI (reference sequence). Trimming cost V 0 bases and J 5 bases, with 22 bases left between them. The CDR3 sequence is 18 residues long. CDR3 region: CASSYSTGGLKATYGYTF. CDR3 bases: TGTGCCAGCAGTTACTCGACGGGGGGCCTCAAGGCGACGTATGGCTACACCTTC.

This clonotype was detected only once. The chain joins TRBV27 to TRBJ1-2; tentatively, D is TRBD1 (6 bases). This CDR3 has 15 residues. Germline-derived CDR1 and CDR2 are MNHEY and SMNVEV (reference sequence). V dropped 5 bases and J dropped 6 bases, with 19 bases sitting between them. The CDR3 DNA reads as TGTGCCAGCAGTCCCGCGGGACATGGCTCGGATGGCTACACCTTC. It translates to CASSPAGHGSDGYTF.

This chain joins TRBV6-5 and TRBJ1-1; D unclear. Trimming shortened V by 2 bases and J by 1 base, and 5 bases separated the two germline ends. CDR1 MNHEY and CDR2 SVGAGI come from the germline V gene. This CDR3 contains 13 residues. This CDR3 is CASSYRRNTEAFF. The CDR3 bases are TGTGCCAGCAGTTACCGGAGGAACACTGAAGCTTTCTTT.

The gene calls are TRBV12-5 and TRBJ2-3, with TRBD2 identical over 12 bases. Germline V gives CDR1 LGHNT, CDR2 FRNRAP. There are 17 residues in the CDR3. The V gene end was trimmed by 3 bases and the J gene end by 4 bases; junction bases not matched to a gene: 8. CDR3 in DNA: TGTGCTAGTGGTTTTGTCCTAGCGGGGGGGCGTGCAGATACGCAGTATTTT. Protein product: CASGFVLAGGRADTQYF.